The 21 T cell receptor beta chains reported below all come from one sample, sequenced in a study of early T cells in non-severe SARS-CoV-2 infection. TCRdb ran MiXCR on the 5' RACE reads and lists one entry per CDR3 protein. The table records tens of thousands of distinct CDR3 sequences, roughly 13% of them present only once. Sequencing input: whole blood. These receptor sequences come from an adult who was a healthcare worker with PCR-confirmed SARS-CoV-2 infection or an uninfected control (not recorded which).

There are many counts of this clonotype. The chain has TRBV7-9 and TRBJ2-1; 7 nucleotides align to TRBD1. The CDR3 runs 18 residues. Losses at the gene ends were 1 base for V and 7 bases for J; bases not matched to a gene: 16. Germline CDR1 SEHNR, CDR2 FQNEAQ (reference sequence). Here the CDR3 reads CASSLGGRDPTGSNEQFF. DNA for the CDR3: TGTGCCAGCAGCTTAGGGGGCCGGGACCCGACAGGGTCGAATGAGCAGTTCTTC.

Ten or more counts support this clonotype. This sequence joins TRBV4-2 and TRBJ1-2; D gene ambiguous. This CDR3 spans 16 amino acids. Per germline, CDR1 LGHNA and CDR2 YNFKEQ. V lost 0 bases, J lost 0 bases, and 11 bases lay in between. The CDR3 spells CASSQESLDANYGYTF. The DNA for the CDR3 is TGTGCCAGCAGCCAAGAATCTCTGGACGCTAACTATGGCTACACCTTC.

The chain recombines TRBV20-1 with TRBJ1-6; no definite D call. The CDR3 has 15 residues. V was trimmed by 5 bases and J by 0 bases, leaving 11 bases between them. Germline V gene lookup returns CDR1 DFQATT and CDR2 SNEGSKA (reference sequence). DNA of the CDR3: TGCAGTGCTTGGGATCCCGACTCCTATAATTCACCCCTCCACTTT. It codes for CSAWDPDSYNSPLHF.

This rearrangement joins TRBV7-6 to TRBJ2-5; 13 positions agree with TRBD2. V dropped 5 bases and J dropped 2; count of bases not matched to a gene: 8. The CDR3 has 17 amino acids. The V gene's germline CDR1 is SGHVS and CDR2 FNYEAQ. The CDR3 protein is CASSPLEGLAGQETQYF. The CDR3 DNA reads as TGTGCCAGCAGCCCACTAGAGGGACTAGCGGGGCAAGAGACCCAGTACTTC.

This clonotype was observed at least ten times. V usage is TRBV13 and J usage is TRBJ2-7; the D is unclear. This CDR3 has 11 amino acids. In germline, CDR1 is PRHDT, CDR2 FYEKMQ (reference sequence). Trimming pared 5 bases from V and 6 bases from J, leaving 8 bases between. DNA of the CDR3: TGTGCCAGCAGCCTCGGGCTCGAGCAGTACTTC. This translates into CASSLGLEQYF.

The table lists this clonotype with a few counts. For the CDR3, the DNA is TGCGCCAGTTCGGGGGGAACAGATACGCAGTATTTT. Translation: CASSGGTDTQYF. J is TRBJ2-3 and V is TRBV10-1; 7 bases align to TRBD2. This CDR3 is built from 12 residues. Trimming cost V 9 bases and J 3 bases; bases outside gene matches: 3. Germline V gene data show CDR1 as WNHNN and CDR2 as SYGVQD (reference sequence).

This clonotype was seen only a few times. V is TRBV5-6 and J is TRBJ2-7; 9 nucleotides agree with TRBD2. Germline-derived CDR1 and CDR2 are SGHDT and YYEEEE. Trimming took 6 bases from V and 7 from J; bases not matched to a gene: 14. CDR3 length: 15 amino acids. The CDR3, as DNA: TGTGCCAGCACCCTTAGCGGGGGCGCGCTATGGGAGCAGTACTTC. Translated: CASTLSGGALWEQYF.

J is TRBJ1-2 and V is TRBV18; a possible D gene is TRBD1 (5 bases). The V and J ends lost 6 bases and 6 bases respectively, with 14 bases between them. CDR1 KGHSH and CDR2 LQKENI come from the germline V gene. The CDR3 is made up of 13 amino acids. The CDR3 loop reads CASSQQAEHGYTF. As DNA, the CDR3 is TGTGCCAGCTCGCAACAGGCAGAGCATGGCTACACCTTC.

This clonotype was counted a few times. The rearrangement uses TRBV7-3 and TRBJ2-7; TRBD2 agrees at 7 bases. This CDR3 is 15 amino acids long. V shed 0 bases and J 2 bases; nucleotides not matched to a gene: 4. Germline V gene data show CDR1 as SGHTA and CDR2 as FQGTGA. The CDR3 region is CASSLTSGGPYEQYF. CDR3 sequence (DNA): TGTGCCAGCAGCTTAACATCGGGGGGTCCCTACGAGCAGTACTTC.

This chain connects TRBV3-1 to TRBJ1-3, with D tentatively TRBD1 (5 bases). Germline loops: CDR1 LGHDT, CDR2 YNNKEL (reference sequence). Between the trimmed V and J ends, which lost 4 bases and 4 bases, there was a span of 8 bases. The CDR3 has 13 residues. Here the CDR3 reads CASSRGGGNTIYF. CDR3 nucleotides: TGTGCCAGCAGCCGGGGCGGCGGAAACACCATATATTTT.

This clonotype was detected many times. The V gene is TRBV9, the J gene TRBJ1-3; the D is unclear. The CDR3 contains 13 residues. The germline gives CDR1 SGDLS, CDR2 YYNGEE. Trimming took 3 bases from V and 6 from J, leaving 10 bases between them. CDR3 nucleotides: TGTGCCAGCAGCGAAGCCCGCGAAAACACCATATATTTT. It is translated as CASSEARENTIYF.

This clonotype has at least ten counts. This rearrangement joins TRBV15 to TRBJ2-5; possibly TRBD2 for D (5 bases). The V and J ends lost 1 base and 5 bases respectively, with 29 bases between them. Per the germline V gene, CDR1 is LNHNV and CDR2 is YYDKDF (reference sequence). CDR3 length equals 20 residues. The CDR3 DNA follows: TGTGCCACCAGCAGAGGTGGTCGAGGGTCCCGCCATCGCCAAGCGGAGACCCAGTACTTC. It specifies CATSRGGRGSRHRQAETQYF.

This clonotype occurred a few times. This chain connects TRBV7-9 to TRBJ2-7; no definite D call. This CDR3 comprises 14 residues. Trimming pared 2 bases from V and 3 bases from J, leaving 11 bases between. Germline values: CDR1 SEHNR, CDR2 FQNEAQ (reference sequence). This chain's CDR3 is CASSLQGHFYEQYF. DNA for the CDR3: TGTGCCAGCAGCTTACAAGGTCATTTCTACGAGCAGTACTTC.

In its sample, this clonotype was seen many times. V is TRBV6-1 and J is TRBJ1-1; D remains unclear. CDR1 MNHNS and CDR2 SASEGT come from the germline V gene. Between the trimmed V and J ends, which lost 0 bases and 1 base, there was a span of 12 bases. This CDR3 contains 16 residues. CDR3 DNA sequence: TGTGCCAGCAGTGAAGCGAATCGACTGACGAACACTGAAGCTTTCTTT. Translated, it gives CASSEANRLTNTEAFF.

This clonotype was seen a handful of times. This sequence joins TRBV7-9 and TRBJ2-5; 10 positions agree with TRBD1. Trimming removed 1 base from V and 6 bases from J; junction bases left unmatched: 2. Germline V CDR1 and CDR2: SEHNR, FQNEAQ (reference sequence). The CDR3 covers 14 residues. The CDR3 nucleotides read TGTGCCAGCAGCTTAGGGACAGGGGGAAAGACCCAGTACTTC. Residues: CASSLGTGGKTQYF.

This clonotype was counted many times. The CDR3 here is CASSPGTAGDTQYF. The CDR3 bases are TGCGCCAGCAGTCCCGGGACCGCCGGTGATACGCAGTATTTT. V usage is TRBV10-1 and J usage is TRBJ2-3; the D call may be TRBD1 or TRBD2 (5 bases each). Trimming removed 5 bases from V and 6 bases from J, with 15 bases in between. The CDR3 length is 14 residues. Germline lookup yields CDR1 WNHNN and CDR2 SYGVQD (reference sequence).

The chain recombines TRBV3-1 with TRBJ2-4; perhaps TRBD1 as D (5 bases). Germline V lookup: CDR1 LGHDT, CDR2 YNNKEL (reference sequence). CDR3 size: 15 residues. Trimming shortened V by 3 bases and J by 7 bases, and 16 bases separated the two germline ends. Written as DNA, the CDR3 is TGTGCCAGCAGCCAGCCAGGGCAGTTAGGGAACATTCAGTACTTC. Protein: CASSQPGQLGNIQYF.

This clonotype was seen more than once but under ten times. This chain uses TRBV18 with TRBJ2-1; 7 positions match TRBD1. Germline assignment: CDR1 KGHSH and CDR2 LQKENI. The CDR3 is made up of 16 amino acids. V was pared by 2 bases and J by 0 bases, with 4 bases of the junction left unmatched. CDR3 in amino acids: CASSPGTDNSYNEQFF. The DNA for the CDR3 is TGTGCCAGCTCACCAGGGACAGACAACTCCTACAATGAGCAGTTCTTC.

V and J are TRBV2 and TRBJ1-1; D is ambiguous. This CDR3 spans 13 amino acids. Germline CDR1 reads SNHLY; CDR2 reads FYNNEI. The germline V and J ends were trimmed by 2 bases and 1 base, with 5 bases remaining between them. The CDR3 nucleotides read TGTGCCAGCAGTGAACATAGGAACACTGAAGCTTTCTTT. Amino acids: CASSEHRNTEAFF.

The DNA for the CDR3 is TGTGCCAGCAGCCAAGATCCGACAGGGTACTCTGGGGCCAACGTCCTGACTTTC. It codes for CASSQDPTGYSGANVLTF. The rearrangement joins TRBV3-1 to TRBJ2-6; 7 nucleotides match TRBD1. The junction had 5 bases not matched to a gene; V was cut back by 0 bases and J by 0 bases. The CDR3 covers 18 residues. In germline, CDR1 is LGHDT, CDR2 YNNKEL (reference sequence). The complete variable domain, with remaining parts taken from reference TRBV3-1 and TRBJ2-6, reads DTAVSQTPKYLVTQMGNDKSIKCEQNLGHDTMYWYKQDSKKFLKIMFSYNNKELIINETVPNRFSPKSPDKAHLNLHINSLELGDSAVYFCASSQDPTGYSGANVLTFGAGSRLTVL.

The sample holds many counts of this clonotype. J is TRBJ2-3 and V is TRBV4-3; TRBD1 aligns across 9 bases. With 3 bases clipped from V and 6 bases from J, the junction kept 4 bases outside the gene matches. Germline CDR1 LGHNA, CDR2 YSLEER. This CDR3 is built from 14 residues. The CDR3 nucleotides read TGCGCCAGCAGCCATAACAGGGGGCGGGATACGCAGTATTTT. Translation gives CASSHNRGRDTQYF.